This T cell receptor (beta chain) was obtained from a study of shared clonotypes between healthy human individuals. The overall study: Three plates were used per donor for CD4 naive, three for CD4 memory, two for CD8 naive and one for CD8 memory.

CD45RO-negative cells were positively selected for CCR7, leaving out terminally differentiated effector memory CD45RA+ cells. On this clone: Its antigen is as yet unknown.

The CDR3 has 16 amino acids. V gave up 4 bases and J gave up 0 bases; unmatched junction bases: 6. Per germline, CDR1 SGHVS and CDR2 FQNEAQ. Study results and limitations: A handful of donors shared 4.5% to 6.5% of their naive CD4 clonotypes. Compared with memory subsets, naive subsets generally had larger estimated richness.

Per the original data handling: Junction-only immunoSEQ data arrived without quality scores, meaning filtering differed. TCRdb's copy holds only in-frame clones and misses some; the assay was immunoSEQ multiplex PCR. D and trimming were read from the DNA, whereas the V and J calls and clone size are those reported in that table. The sample has around 1.9 million clones; around 93% are singletons. The receptor was isolated from a man younger than 35 in good health. Some clones in this sample may be carry-over from other donors' samples. What was sequenced was naive CD8+ T cells from PBMCs. The chain is built from TRBV7-8 and TRBJ2-1; 7 bases line up with TRBD2. CDR3 sequence (DNA): TGTGCCAGCAGCTCGGGAGGACTACACTCCTACAATGAGCAGTTCTTC. It specifies CASSSGGLHSYNEQFF.